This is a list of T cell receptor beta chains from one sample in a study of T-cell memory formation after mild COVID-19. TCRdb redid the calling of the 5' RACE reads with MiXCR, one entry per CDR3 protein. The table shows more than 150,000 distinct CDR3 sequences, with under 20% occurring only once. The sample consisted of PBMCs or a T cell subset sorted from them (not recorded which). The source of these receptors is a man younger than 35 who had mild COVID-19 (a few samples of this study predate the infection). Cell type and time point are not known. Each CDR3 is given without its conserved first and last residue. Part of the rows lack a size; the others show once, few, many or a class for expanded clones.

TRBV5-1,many,ASKQGALNTEAF
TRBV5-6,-,ASSRDRLEKLF
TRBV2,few,ASSGPGQNSYEQY
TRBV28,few,ASSRAYPNTGELF
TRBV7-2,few,ASSLAQFRDYGYT
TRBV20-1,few,SAPPVAGVGDTQY
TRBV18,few,ASSQGARDTEAF
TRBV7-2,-,ASSLSTGPQNEQF
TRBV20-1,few,SASTGGYTDTQY
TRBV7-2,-,ASSRGSSRSADTQY
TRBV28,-,ASSLKLAGGPHTGELF
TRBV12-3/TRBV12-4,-,ASSPGVGANTGELF
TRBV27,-,ASSPPRGLAPSYNEQF
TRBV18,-,ASSPLNPKGF
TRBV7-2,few,ASSAGTGWADTQY
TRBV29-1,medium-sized,SVELGYGYT
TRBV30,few,AWSSGTGNRQPQH
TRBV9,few,ASSSSYGDTIY
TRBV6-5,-,ASSYSRGAGEAF
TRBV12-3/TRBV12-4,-,ASSFRSGGDGNTIY
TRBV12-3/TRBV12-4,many,ASSLGQAFSGELF
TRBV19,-,ASSKRTGNNYGYT
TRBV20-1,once,SAKISGWNNEQF
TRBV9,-,ASSRTLMNTEAF
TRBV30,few,AWTKGNRNQPQH
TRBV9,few,ASSPQGNNSPLH
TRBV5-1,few,ASSLDVSGELF
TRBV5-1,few,ASSPVITGRKY